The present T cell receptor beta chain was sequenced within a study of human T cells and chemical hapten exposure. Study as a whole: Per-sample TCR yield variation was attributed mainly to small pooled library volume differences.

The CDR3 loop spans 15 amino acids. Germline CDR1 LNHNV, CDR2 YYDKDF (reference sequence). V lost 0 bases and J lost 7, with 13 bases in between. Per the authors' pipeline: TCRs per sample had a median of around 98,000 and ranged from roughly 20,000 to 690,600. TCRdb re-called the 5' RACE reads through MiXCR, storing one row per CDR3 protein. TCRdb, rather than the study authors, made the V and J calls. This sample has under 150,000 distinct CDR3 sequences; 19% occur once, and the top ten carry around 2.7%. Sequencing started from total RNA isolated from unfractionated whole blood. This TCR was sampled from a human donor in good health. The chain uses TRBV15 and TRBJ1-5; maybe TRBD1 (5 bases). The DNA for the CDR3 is TGTGCCACCAGCAGAGATCTGGCAGGGACGCAGCCCCAGCATTTT. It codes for CATSRDLAGTQPQHF.